A single T cell receptor (beta chain) is shown here with its context. Its cognate antigen is unknown. This entry is derived from a study of graft-versus-host responses after intestinal transplantation. Study at large: Induction using anti-thymocyte globulin, followed by tacrolimus and steroids for roughly 3 years, was given to all recipients. Findings and limits, study-wide: GvH clones were found in recipient marrow; some appeared first in ileum or blood.

Germline lookup yields CDR1 ENHRY and CDR2 SYGVKD. This CDR3 is built from 13 residues. Intraepithelial lymphocytes and lamina propria lymphocytes were released through processing of graft tissue. Here immunoSEQ multiplex PCR was the method, and the copy in TCRdb shows in-frame clones only, minus some. The table shows approximately 20,000 clones, with roughly 72% occurring only once. The sequenced sample was ileum tissue, obtained about 20 days after intestinal transplant. The TCR originated in a human patient who received an intestinal transplant, so some T cells may come from the graft donor. The chain couples TRBV10-3 to TRBJ2-5, with TRBD2 as a possible D gene (5 bases). The J call may be mistaken, given a closer DNA end match to TRBJ2-7. The CDR3 loop reads CASTIRGSYEQYF. DNA of the CDR3: TGTGCCAGCACCATTCGGGGTTCCTACGAGCAGTACTTC.